Reported below is one T cell receptor (beta chain). Its antigen is unknown. Germline CDR1 and CDR2: SGHRS and YFSETQ. This CDR3 is built from 16 residues. V shed 0 bases and J 0 bases; nucleotides not matched to a gene: 5. This record belongs to a study of PD-L1 blockade in urothelial cancer. Study details: Male sex and bladder-origin urothelial cancer were recorded for twenty-five of 29 patients.

The study, taken as a whole, reports: Durable benefit was linked to greater 3-week expansion of tumor-associated blood clones.

As to time point: peripheral blood 6 weeks after treatment start. Locally advanced or metastatic urothelial carcinoma affected the patients. The table came from immunoSEQ multiplex PCR; TCRdb's copy has only in-frame clones and leaves some out. The sample carries 38,000 or so clones, over 65% recorded once. The TCR comes from a man aged 35 to 55 with urothelial cancer. The chain employs TRBV5-1 and TRBJ1-1; 7 positions match TRBD1. Here the sequenced sample was PBMCs, taken around atezolizumab (anti-PD-L1) treatment. DNA of the CDR3: TGCGCCAGCAGCTTGGGTTTGACAGGGTTGAACACTGAAGCTTTCTTT. It specifies CASSLGLTGLNTEAFF.